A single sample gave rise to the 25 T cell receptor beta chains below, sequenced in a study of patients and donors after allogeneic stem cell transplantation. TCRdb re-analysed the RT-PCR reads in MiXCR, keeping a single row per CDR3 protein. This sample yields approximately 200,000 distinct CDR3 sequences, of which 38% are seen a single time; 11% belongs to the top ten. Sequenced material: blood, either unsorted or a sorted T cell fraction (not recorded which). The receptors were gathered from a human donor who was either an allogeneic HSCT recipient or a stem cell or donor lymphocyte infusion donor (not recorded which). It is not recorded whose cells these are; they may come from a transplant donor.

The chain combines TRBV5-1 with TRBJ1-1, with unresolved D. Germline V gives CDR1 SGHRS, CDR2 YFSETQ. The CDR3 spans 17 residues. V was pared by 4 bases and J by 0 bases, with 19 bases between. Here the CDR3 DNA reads TGCGCCAGCAGCCTAAATATTTTCTCCGGGATGAACACTGAAGCTTTCTTT. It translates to CASSLNIFSGMNTEAFF.

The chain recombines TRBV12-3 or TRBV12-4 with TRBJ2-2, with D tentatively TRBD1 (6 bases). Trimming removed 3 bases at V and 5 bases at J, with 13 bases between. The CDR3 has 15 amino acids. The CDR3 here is CASSFLQGWTGELFF. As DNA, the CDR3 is TGTGCCAGCAGTTTTTTACAGGGATGGACCGGGGAGCTGTTTTTT.

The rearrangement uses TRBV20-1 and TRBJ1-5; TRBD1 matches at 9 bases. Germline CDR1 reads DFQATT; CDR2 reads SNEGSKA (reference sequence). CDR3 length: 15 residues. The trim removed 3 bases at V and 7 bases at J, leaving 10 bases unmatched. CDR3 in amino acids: CSARGDRVAGQPQHF. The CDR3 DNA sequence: TGCAGTGCTAGGGGGGACAGGGTGGCGGGGCAGCCCCAGCATTTT.

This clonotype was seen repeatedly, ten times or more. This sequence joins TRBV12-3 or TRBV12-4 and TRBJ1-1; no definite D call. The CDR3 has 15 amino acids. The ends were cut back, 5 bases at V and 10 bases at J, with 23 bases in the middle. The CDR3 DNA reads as TGTGCCAGCAGTCATACCGCGGACCCAAGGACCGGAGCTTTCTTT. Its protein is CASSHTADPRTGAFF.

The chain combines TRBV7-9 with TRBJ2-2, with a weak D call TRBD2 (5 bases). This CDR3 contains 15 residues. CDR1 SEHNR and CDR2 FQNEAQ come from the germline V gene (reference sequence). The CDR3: CATTQQRTNTGELFF. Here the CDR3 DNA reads TGTGCGACGACCCAGCAGCGGACTAACACCGGGGAGCTGTTTTTT.

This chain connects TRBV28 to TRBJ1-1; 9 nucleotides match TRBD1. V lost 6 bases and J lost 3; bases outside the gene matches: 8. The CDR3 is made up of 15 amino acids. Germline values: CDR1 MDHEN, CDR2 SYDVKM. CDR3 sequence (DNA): TGTGCCAGCAGACTACAGGGGGCGTGGGACACTGAAGCTTTCTTT. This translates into CASRLQGAWDTEAFF.

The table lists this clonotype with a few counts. The CDR3: CASSPTDRVYGYTF. CDR3 DNA sequence: TGTGCCAGCAGTCCTACGGACAGGGTTTATGGCTACACCTTC. J is TRBJ1-2 and V is TRBV12-3 or TRBV12-4; 8 nucleotides match TRBD1. The ends lost 5 bases at V and 5 bases at J; junction bases unmatched: 7. The CDR3 runs to 14 residues.

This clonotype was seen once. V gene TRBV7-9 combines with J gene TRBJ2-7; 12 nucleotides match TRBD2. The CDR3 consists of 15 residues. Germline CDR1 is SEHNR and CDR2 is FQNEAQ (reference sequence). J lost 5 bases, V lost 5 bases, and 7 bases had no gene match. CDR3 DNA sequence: TGTGCCAGCAGCCCGGGACTAGCGGGCTACCACGAGCAGTACTTC. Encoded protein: CASSPGLAGYHEQYF.

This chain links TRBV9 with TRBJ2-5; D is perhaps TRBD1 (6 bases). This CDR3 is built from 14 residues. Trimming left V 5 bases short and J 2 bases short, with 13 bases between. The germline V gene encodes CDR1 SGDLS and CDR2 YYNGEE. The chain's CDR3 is CASRRQDDQETQYF. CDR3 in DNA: TGTGCCAGCAGGCGACAGGACGATCAAGAGACCCAGTACTTC.

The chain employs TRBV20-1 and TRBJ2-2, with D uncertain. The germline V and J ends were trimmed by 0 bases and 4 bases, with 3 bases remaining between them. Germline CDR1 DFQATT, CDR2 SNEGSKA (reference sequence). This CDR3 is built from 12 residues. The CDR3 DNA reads TGCAGTGCTAGAGATCCCACCGGGGAGCTGTTTTTT. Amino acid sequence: CSARDPTGELFF.

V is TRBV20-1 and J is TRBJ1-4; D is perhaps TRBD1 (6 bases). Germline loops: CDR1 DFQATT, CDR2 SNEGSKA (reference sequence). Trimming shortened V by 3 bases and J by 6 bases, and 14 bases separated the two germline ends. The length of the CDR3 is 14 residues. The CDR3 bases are TGCAGTGCTAGGGACGGGACAAAAGATGAAAAACTGTTTTTT. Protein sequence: CSARDGTKDEKLFF.

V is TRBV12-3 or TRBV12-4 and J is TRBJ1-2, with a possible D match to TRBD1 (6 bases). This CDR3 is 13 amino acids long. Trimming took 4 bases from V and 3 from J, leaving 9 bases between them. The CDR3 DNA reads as TGTGCCAGCAGTTATTACAGGGACTATGGCTACACCTTC. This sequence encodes CASSYYRDYGYTF.

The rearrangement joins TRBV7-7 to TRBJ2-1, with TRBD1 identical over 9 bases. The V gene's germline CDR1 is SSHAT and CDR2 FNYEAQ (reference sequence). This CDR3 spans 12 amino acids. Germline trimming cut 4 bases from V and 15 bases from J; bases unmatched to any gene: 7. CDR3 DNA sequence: TGTGCCAGCAGCTGGGAACAGGGGGCGACGTTCTTC. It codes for CASSWEQGATFF.

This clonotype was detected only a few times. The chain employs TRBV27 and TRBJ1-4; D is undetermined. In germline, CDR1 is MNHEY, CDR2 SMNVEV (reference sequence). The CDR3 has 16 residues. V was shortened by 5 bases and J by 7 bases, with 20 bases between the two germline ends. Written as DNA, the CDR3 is TGTGCCAGCAGTCGAAGGGAAGGCTTCAGGTTTGAAAAACTGTTTTTT. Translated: CASSRREGFRFEKLFF.

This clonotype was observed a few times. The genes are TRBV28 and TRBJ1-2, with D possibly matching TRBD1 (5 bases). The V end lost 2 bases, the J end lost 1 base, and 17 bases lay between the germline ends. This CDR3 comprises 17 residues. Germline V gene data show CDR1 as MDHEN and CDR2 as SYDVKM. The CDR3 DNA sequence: TGTGCCAGCAGTTTAATAGGGGCGGGCGACATTAACTATGGCTACACCTTC. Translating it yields CASSLIGAGDINYGYTF.

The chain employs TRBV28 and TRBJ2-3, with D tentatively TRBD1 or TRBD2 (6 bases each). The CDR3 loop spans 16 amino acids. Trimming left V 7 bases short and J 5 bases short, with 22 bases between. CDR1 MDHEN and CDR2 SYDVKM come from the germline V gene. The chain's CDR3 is CASIPGGQRVIDTQYF. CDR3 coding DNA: TGTGCCAGCATCCCTGGCGGACAGCGGGTAATAGATACGCAGTATTTT.

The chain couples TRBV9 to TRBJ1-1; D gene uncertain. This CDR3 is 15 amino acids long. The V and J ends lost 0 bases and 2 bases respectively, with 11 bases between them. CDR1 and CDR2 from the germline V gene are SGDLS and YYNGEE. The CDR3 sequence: CASSVEPGTNTEAFF. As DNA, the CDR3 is TGTGCCAGCAGCGTAGAACCGGGCACTAACACTGAAGCTTTCTTT.

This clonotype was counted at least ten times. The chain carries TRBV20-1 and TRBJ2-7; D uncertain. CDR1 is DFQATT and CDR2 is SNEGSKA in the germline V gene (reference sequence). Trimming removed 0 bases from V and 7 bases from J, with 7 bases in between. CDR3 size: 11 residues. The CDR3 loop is CSARDRLEQYF. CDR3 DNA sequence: TGCAGTGCTAGAGATCGTTTGGAGCAGTACTTC.

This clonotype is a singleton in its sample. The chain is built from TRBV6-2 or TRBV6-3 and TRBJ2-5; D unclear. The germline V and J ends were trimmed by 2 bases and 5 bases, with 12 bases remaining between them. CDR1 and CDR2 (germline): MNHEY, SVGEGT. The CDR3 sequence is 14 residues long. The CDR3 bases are TGTGCCAGCAGTTACGACGGCCGTGGGGAGACCCAGTACTTC. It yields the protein CASSYDGRGETQYF.

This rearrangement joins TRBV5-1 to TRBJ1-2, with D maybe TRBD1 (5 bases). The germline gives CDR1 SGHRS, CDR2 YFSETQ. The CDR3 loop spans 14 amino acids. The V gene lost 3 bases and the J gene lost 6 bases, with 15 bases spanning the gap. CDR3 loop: CASSWGDPRNGYTF. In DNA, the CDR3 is TGCGCCAGCAGCTGGGGGGACCCGCGGAATGGCTACACCTTC.

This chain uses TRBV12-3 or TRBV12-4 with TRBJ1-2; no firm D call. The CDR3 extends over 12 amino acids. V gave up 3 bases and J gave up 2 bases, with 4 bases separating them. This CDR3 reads CASSFRNYGYTF. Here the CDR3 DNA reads TGTGCCAGCAGTTTCCGCAACTATGGCTACACCTTC.

The CDR3, as DNA: TGCGCCAGCAGCCTCGAATCGGATACGCAGTATTTT. This translates into CASSLESDTQYF. This sequence joins TRBV4-1 and TRBJ2-3; no firm D call. The CDR3 loop spans 12 amino acids. V shed 4 bases and J shed 6 bases, with 8 bases lying between them. Germline assignment: CDR1 MGHRA and CDR2 YSYEKL.

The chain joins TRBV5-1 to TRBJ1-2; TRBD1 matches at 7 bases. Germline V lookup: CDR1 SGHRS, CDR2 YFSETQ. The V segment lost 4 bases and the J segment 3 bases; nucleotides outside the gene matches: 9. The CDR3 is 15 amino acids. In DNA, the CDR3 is TGCGCCAGCAGCCCGTACCGGGACAGAGACTATGGCTACACCTTC. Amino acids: CASSPYRDRDYGYTF.

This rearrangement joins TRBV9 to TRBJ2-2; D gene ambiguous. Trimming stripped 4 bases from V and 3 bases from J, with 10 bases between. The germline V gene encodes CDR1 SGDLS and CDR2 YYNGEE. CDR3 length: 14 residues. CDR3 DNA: TGTGCCAGCAGCCCCCCGCTAGACACCGGGGAGCTGTTTTTT. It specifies CASSPPLDTGELFF.

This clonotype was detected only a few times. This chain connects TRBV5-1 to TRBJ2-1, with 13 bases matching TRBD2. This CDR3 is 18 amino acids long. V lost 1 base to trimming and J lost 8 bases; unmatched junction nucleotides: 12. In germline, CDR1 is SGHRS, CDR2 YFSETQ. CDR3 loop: CASSLLTSGGARWDEQFF. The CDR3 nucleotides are TGCGCCAGCAGCTTGCTCACTAGCGGGGGGGCCCGATGGGATGAGCAGTTCTTC.